Given below is one T cell receptor (beta chain) in context. What antigen it recognizes has not been identified. Base qualities were left out, and no much larger clone turns up one base away. These data originate in a study of fetal regulatory T cell absence and autoimmunity (dated by TCRdb to 2015 to 2018). Study-level background: Exocrine pancreas autoimmunity was observed in the IPEX patients in the absence of clinical diabetes. Results the study describes overall, beyond this receptor: Cord blood and pancreas had broadly similar TRB gene family usage, which resembled published neonatal and adult repertoires. Significant oligoclonal enrichment of the TCR compartment was observed in pancreas versus cord blood, with some top clones enriched more than 80-fold. The oligoclonal enrichment was taken as support for antigen-driven autoimmunity in the pancreas before birth in IPEX syndrome.

The junction shows trimming of 1 base on V and 4 bases on J, plus 10 bases between the germline ends. The CDR3 runs 14 amino acids, cysteine and phenylalanine included. The read is trimmed to its CDR3 DNA, 42 bases read in frame from base 1. For CDR1 and CDR2, the germline V gene lists LGHNT and FRNRAP. Genomic DNA from frozen pancreas tissue was processed for repertoire sequencing. Genomic DNA, about 2-3.3 ug, was extracted from umbilical cord blood or frozen pancreas using the DNeasy Blood and Tissue Kit. On the immunoSEQ human TCRbeta survey platform, a two-step multiplex PCR amplified and barcoded the TCRbeta CDR3 regions. Libraries were sequenced on Illumina instruments, and IgH from the same samples was sequenced in parallel. The study's processing was this. To remove PCR and sequencing errors, raw reads were filtered against IMGT V, D, J definitions and grouped with a nearest-neighbor algorithm. A clone was defined as an identical nucleotide sequence, and differential abundance between tissues was tested with a Fisher exact test for each clone using a pFDR threshold of p<0.01. A minimum inclusion filter of 10 in either sample excluded clones with frequencies too low for statistical inference. The immunoSEQ Analyzer was used for pairwise clonal comparisons, while IMGT tools were used to assess gene family usage. Imported from immuneACCESS, the table was reduced by TCRdb to in-frame sequences with V and J called. These copies leave out some clones; in studies compared against another copy, an unresolved V gene accounts for under half, and the cause of the remainder is not known. Clone size and V and J calls were adopted from that table, with D and trimming inferred from the DNA. For this sample there are 95,000 or so clones; more than 70% appear just once. The top ten clonotypes cover approximately 1.9% of the sample.

The material sequenced was pancreas tissue. The TCR sequence derives from a male donor with IPEX syndrome. The sequence joins TRBV12-5 to TRBJ1-2, with TRBD1 tentatively as D gene (6 bases match). CDR3 sequence: CASGLATGSYGYTF. The nucleotide sequence is given as TGTGCTAGTGGTTTGGCGACAGGATCCTATGGCTACACCTTC.